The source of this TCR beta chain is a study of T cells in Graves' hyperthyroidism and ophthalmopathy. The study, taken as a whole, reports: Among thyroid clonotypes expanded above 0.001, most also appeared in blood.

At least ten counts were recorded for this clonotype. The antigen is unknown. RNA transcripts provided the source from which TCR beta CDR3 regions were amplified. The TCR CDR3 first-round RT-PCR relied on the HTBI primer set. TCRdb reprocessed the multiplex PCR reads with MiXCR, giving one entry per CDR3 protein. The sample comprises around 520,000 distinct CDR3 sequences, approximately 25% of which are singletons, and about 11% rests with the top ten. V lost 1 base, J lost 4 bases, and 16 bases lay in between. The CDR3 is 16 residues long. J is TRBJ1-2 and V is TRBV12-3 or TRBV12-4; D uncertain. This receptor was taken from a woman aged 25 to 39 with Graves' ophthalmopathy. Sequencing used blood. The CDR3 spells CASSLVFFGETYGYTF. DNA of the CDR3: TGTGCCAGCAGTTTAGTTTTCTTCGGCGAAACCTATGGCTACACCTTC.